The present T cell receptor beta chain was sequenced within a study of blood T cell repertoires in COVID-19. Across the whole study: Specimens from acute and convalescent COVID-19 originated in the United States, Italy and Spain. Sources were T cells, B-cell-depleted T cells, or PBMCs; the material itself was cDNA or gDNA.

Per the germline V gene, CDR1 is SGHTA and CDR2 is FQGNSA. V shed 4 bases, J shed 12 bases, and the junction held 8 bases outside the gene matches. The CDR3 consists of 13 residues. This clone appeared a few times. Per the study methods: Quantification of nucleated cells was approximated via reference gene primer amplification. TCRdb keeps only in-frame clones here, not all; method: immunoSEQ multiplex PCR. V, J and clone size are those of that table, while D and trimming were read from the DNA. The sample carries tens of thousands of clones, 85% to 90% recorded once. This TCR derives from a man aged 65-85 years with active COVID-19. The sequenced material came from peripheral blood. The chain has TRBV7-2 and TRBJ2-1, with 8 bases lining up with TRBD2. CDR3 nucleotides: TGTGCCAGCAGCTCGCTGGGGCGGGAGGTGCAGTTCTTC. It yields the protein CASSSLGREVQFF. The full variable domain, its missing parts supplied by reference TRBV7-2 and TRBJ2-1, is GAGVSQSPSNKVTEKGKDVELRCDPISGHTALYWYRQSLGQGLEFLIYFQGNSAPDKSGLPSDRFSAERTGGSVSTLTIQRTQQEDSAVYLCASSSLGREVQFFGPGTRLTVL.